This T cell receptor (beta chain) is drawn from a study of immune evolution from preneoplasia to lung adenocarcinoma. This table comes from immunoSEQ multiplex PCR, and its TCRdb copy is limited to in-frame clones, with some not included. The profile shows under 4,500 clones, roughly 71% of them singletons. This clone was seen a handful of times. This CDR3 is built from 15 residues. Trimming shortened V by 1 base and J by 5 bases, and 12 bases separated the two germline ends. Germline V gene sequence: CDR1 SGHRS, CDR2 YFSETQ. The receptor was derived from a person aged 60 to 85 with lung adenocarcinoma. V and J are TRBV5-1 and TRBJ2-2; no clear D gene. Material for sequencing was FFPE lung adenocarcinoma in situ tissue. As DNA, the CDR3 is TGCGCCAGCAGCTTGACCCCCGGTTTTACCGGGGAGCTGTTTTTT. Translating it yields CASSLTPGFTGELFF.